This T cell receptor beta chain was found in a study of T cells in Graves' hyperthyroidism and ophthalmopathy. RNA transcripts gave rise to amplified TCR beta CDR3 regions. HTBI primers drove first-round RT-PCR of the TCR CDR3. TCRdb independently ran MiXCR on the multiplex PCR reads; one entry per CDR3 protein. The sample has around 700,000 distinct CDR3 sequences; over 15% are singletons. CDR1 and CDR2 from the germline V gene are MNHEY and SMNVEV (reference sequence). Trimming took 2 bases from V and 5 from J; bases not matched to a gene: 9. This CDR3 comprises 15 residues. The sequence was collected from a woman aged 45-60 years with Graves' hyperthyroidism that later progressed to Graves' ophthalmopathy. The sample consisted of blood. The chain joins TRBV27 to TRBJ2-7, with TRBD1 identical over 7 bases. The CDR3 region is CASSLNDRVINEQYF. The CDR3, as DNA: TGTGCCAGCAGTTTAAACGACAGGGTGATCAACGAGCAGTACTTC.